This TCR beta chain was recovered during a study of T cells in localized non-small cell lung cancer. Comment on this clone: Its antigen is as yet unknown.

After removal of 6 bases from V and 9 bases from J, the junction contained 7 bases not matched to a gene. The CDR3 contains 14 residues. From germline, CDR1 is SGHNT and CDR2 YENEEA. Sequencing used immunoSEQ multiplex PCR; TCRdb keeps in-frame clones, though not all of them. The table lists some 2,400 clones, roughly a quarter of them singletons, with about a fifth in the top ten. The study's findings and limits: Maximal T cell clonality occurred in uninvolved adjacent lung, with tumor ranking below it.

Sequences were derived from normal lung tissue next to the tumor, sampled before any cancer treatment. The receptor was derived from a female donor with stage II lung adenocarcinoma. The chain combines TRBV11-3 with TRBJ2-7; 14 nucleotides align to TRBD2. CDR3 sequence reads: CASRSTGTSGGQYF. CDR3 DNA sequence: TGTGCCAGCAGATCGACCGGGACTAGCGGGGGGCAGTACTTC.